The clone carrying this TCR beta chain is deemed medium-sized by its frequency. Germline V gene data show CDR1 as SQVTM and CDR2 as ANQGSEA. The CDR3 is 11 residues long. Neurodegeneration in patients was confirmed with biomarkers including neurofilament, amyloid-beta and tau. This specimen comes from a study of CD8 T cells in cerebrospinal fluid in Alzheimer's disease. Study background: Clonal expansion of CSF T cells was measured with plate-based and droplet-based single-cell sequencing.

One entry per CDR3 protein, without DNA, is what TCRdb gives after re-calling the 10x single-cell sequencing reads. The sample shows over 950 distinct CDR3 sequences, and approximately 16% sits with its ten largest clones. The sequence was obtained from a human donor with Parkinson's disease. Specimen: cerebrospinal fluid. The chain has TRBV29-1 and TRBJ2-1. The CDR3 sequence is CSVVVFNEQFF.